Shown below are 30 T cell receptor beta chains from a single sample sequenced in a study of blood T cell repertoires in COVID-19. Data came from immunoSEQ multiplex PCR; TCRdb stores just in-frame clones and leaves some out. The repertoire holds over 350,000 clones, with 88% as singletons. Sequencing was carried out using PBMCs or T cells enriched from blood (not recorded which). These receptors all stem from a woman aged 18 to 35 who had recovered from COVID-19.

J is TRBJ2-7 and V is TRBV30, with 9 bases aligning to TRBD1. After removal of 1 base from V and 6 bases from J, the junction contained 4 bases not matched to a gene. The germline V gene has CDR1 GTSNPN and CDR2 SVGIG (reference sequence). CDR3 length equals 13 residues. The CDR3 sequence: CAWSGDRGSEQYF. The DNA of the CDR3 is TGTGCCTGGAGTGGCGACAGGGGGAGCGAGCAGTACTTC.

A remark on this clone: This same CDR3 is encoded by further DNA sequences in the sample. This sequence joins TRBV18 and TRBJ1-1; TRBD1 matches 10 bases. J lost 5 bases, V lost 5 bases, and 2 bases had no gene match. This CDR3 has 13 residues. The germline gives CDR1 KGHSH, CDR2 LQKENI. In nucleotides, the CDR3 is TGTGCCAGCTCAGGACAGGGGGGGACTGAAGCTTTCTTT. Protein: CASSGQGGTEAFF.

The chain uses TRBV18 and TRBJ1-5; no firm D call. CDR1 and CDR2 from the germline V gene are KGHSH and LQKENI. CDR3 length equals 14 residues. V lost 6 bases to trimming and J lost 1 base, with 10 bases between them. The CDR3, as DNA: TGTGCCAGCTCTCTCACAGAGAGCAATCAGCCCCAGCATTTT. Protein sequence: CASSLTESNQPQHF. The full variable domain, its missing parts supplied by reference TRBV18 and TRBJ1-5, is NAGVMQNPRHLVRRRGQEARLRCSPMKGHSHVYWYRQLPEEGLKFMVYLQKENIIDESGMPKERFSAEFPKEGPSILRIQQVVRGDSAAYFCASSLTESNQPQHFGDGTRLSIL.

V gene TRBV30 combines with J gene TRBJ1-2, with D tentatively TRBD1 (6 bases). Germline V gene data show CDR1 as GTSNPN and CDR2 as SVGIG (reference sequence). V lost 2 bases to trimming and J lost 8 bases, with 15 bases between them. The CDR3 consists of 13 residues. As DNA, the CDR3 is TGTGCCTGGAGTATTGGGGGCGCCGGGGGCTACACCTTC. Its translation: CAWSIGGAGGYTF.

This chain uses TRBV30 with TRBJ2-7; D might be TRBD2 (5 bases). V was pared by 4 bases and J by 7 bases, with 14 bases between. The CDR3 covers 12 residues. Germline CDR1 GTSNPN, CDR2 SVGIG (reference sequence). In nucleotides, the CDR3 is TGTGCCTGGAAAGGAAGCGGTTTGGAGCAGTACTTC. This encodes CAWKGSGLEQYF.

This clone has a single count. V usage is TRBV5-1 and J usage is TRBJ2-5; possibly TRBD2 for D (5 bases). This CDR3 has 13 residues. V was clipped by 6 bases and J by 1 base, with 10 bases between them. CDR1 and CDR2 (germline): SGHRS, YFSETQ. DNA of the CDR3: TGCGCCAGCACCCACGGAGGCCAAGAGACCCAGTACTTC. Translating it yields CASTHGGQETQYF.

The chain couples TRBV9 to TRBJ1-2; 8 nucleotides match TRBD1. The CDR3 covers 16 residues. Germline loops: CDR1 SGDLS, CDR2 YYNGEE. V lost 3 bases to trimming and J lost 1 base; unmatched junction nucleotides: 8. The CDR3 here is CASSESAGQGNYGYTF. Written as DNA, the CDR3 is TGTGCCAGCAGCGAGAGTGCCGGACAGGGTAACTATGGCTACACCTTC.

This sequence joins TRBV5-1 and TRBJ2-5; 7 nucleotides line up with TRBD1. V was clipped by 0 bases and J by 5 bases; unmatched bases: 7. The CDR3 has 15 amino acids. The germline V gene has CDR1 SGHRS and CDR2 YFSETQ. The CDR3 reads CASSLGYRGQETQYF. CDR3 DNA sequence: TGCGCCAGCAGCTTGGGTTACAGGGGTCAGGAGACCCAGTACTTC.

This clone was seen a single time. CDR3 sequence reads: CASNQGQRANYGYTF. The DNA of the CDR3 is TGTGCCAGCAACCAGGGACAGAGAGCTAACTATGGCTACACCTTC. The chain employs TRBV6-5 and TRBJ1-2; the match to TRBD1 covers 7 bases. The CDR3 sequence is 15 residues long. The J segment lost 0 bases and the V segment lost 7 bases, leaving 8 bases of the junction unmatched. Germline-derived CDR1 and CDR2 are MNHEY and SVGAGI.

The chain has TRBV30 and TRBJ1-1, with D unresolved. V shed 4 bases and J shed 4 bases, with 19 bases lying between them. Germline V gene data show CDR1 as GTSNPN and CDR2 as SVGIG (reference sequence). This CDR3 is built from 15 residues. The CDR3: CAWTVPSLGTTEAFF. The CDR3 nucleotides are TGTGCCTGGACCGTCCCCTCGCTCGGTACCACTGAAGCTTTCTTT.

The chain links TRBV2 to TRBJ1-3; TRBD1 aligns across 7 bases. The CDR3 extends over 15 amino acids. The junction had 8 bases not matched to a gene; V was cut back by 7 bases and J by 2 bases. Germline CDR1 reads SNHLY; CDR2 reads FYNNEI. This CDR3 is CASKPGQRAGNTIYF. The CDR3 nucleotides read TGTGCCAGCAAACCGGGACAGCGAGCTGGAAACACCATATATTTT.

The chain is built from TRBV6-1 and TRBJ2-2; TRBD2 is a possible D gene (5 bases). V was trimmed by 1 base and J by 3 bases, leaving 6 bases between them. The CDR3 contains 14 residues. Looked up from germline, CDR1 is MNHNS and CDR2 is SASEGT. The CDR3 loop is CASSEGRDTGELFF. CDR3 nucleotide sequence: TGTGCCAGCAGTGAAGGGCGGGACACCGGGGAGCTGTTTTTT.

The CDR3 protein is CASSYFATGPTGELFF. The CDR3 DNA reads TGTGCCAGCAGTTACTTCGCGACAGGGCCCACCGGGGAGCTGTTTTTT. This chain connects TRBV6-2 or TRBV6-3 to TRBJ2-2; 7 bases are a match to TRBD1. V shed 1 base and J 4 bases; nucleotides not matched to a gene: 6. The CDR3 runs 16 residues. Germline V gene sequence: CDR1 MNHEY, CDR2 SVGEGT.

The chain has TRBV9 and TRBJ2-1, with TRBD2 as a possible D gene (5 bases). CDR3 length equals 14 residues. Trimming left V 1 base short and J 8 bases short, with 13 bases between. CDR1 is SGDLS and CDR2 is YYNGEE in the germline V gene. CDR3 region: CASSVLYVGDEQFF. The CDR3 DNA follows: TGTGCCAGCAGCGTATTGTATGTGGGAGATGAGCAGTTCTTC.

The chain couples TRBV9 to TRBJ2-2, with TRBD1 matching 7 bases. The length of the CDR3 is 14 residues. The V and J ends lost 4 bases and 5 bases, in that order; junction bases with no gene match: 5. The germline gives CDR1 SGDLS, CDR2 YYNGEE. The CDR3 nucleotides are TGTGCCAGCAGCTCCCCGGACAGGACCGGGGAGCTGTTTTTT. Its translation: CASSSPDRTGELFF. Full variable domain (missing parts from reference TRBV9 and TRBJ2-2): DSGVTQTPKHLITATGQRVTLRCSPRSGDLSVYWYQQSLDQGLQFLIQYYNGEERAKGNILERFSAQQFPDLHSELNLSSLELGDSALYFCASSSPDRTGELFFGEGSRLTVL.

The gene calls are TRBV19 and TRBJ2-3; maybe TRBD1 (6 bases). Trimming shortened V by 5 bases and J by 1 base, and 10 bases separated the two germline ends. From germline, CDR1 is LNHDA and CDR2 SQIVND (reference sequence). CDR3 size: 14 residues. CDR3 sequence: CASSPQGRTDTQYF. The CDR3 region has the DNA TGTGCCAGTAGTCCACAGGGACGCACAGATACGCAGTATTTT.

The V call is TRBV19, the J call TRBJ1-2, with D unclear. Germline V gene lookup returns CDR1 LNHDA and CDR2 SQIVND (reference sequence). This CDR3 comprises 12 residues. Trimming stripped 3 bases from V and 1 base from J, with 3 bases between. CDR3 bases: TGTGCCAGTAGTATCCATAACTATGGCTACACCTTC. Protein product: CASSIHNYGYTF.

The V gene is TRBV24-1, the J gene TRBJ1-1; weak D call: TRBD1 (5 bases). V was clipped by 7 bases and J by 2 bases, with 10 bases between them. Germline V gene lookup returns CDR1 KGHDR and CDR2 SFDVKD. There are 13 residues in the CDR3. The CDR3 DNA reads as TGTGCCACCAGAAACGACAGAAACACTGAAGCTTTCTTT. The encoded protein is CATRNDRNTEAFF.

The chain is built from TRBV18 and TRBJ2-7, with 8 nucleotides matching TRBD1. Trimming removed 5 bases from V and 5 bases from J; junction bases left unmatched: 5. The length of the CDR3 is 13 residues. Germline V gene data show CDR1 as KGHSH and CDR2 as LQKENI. CDR3 nucleotide sequence: TGTGCCAGCTCATCGGGGACAGGAAACGAGCAGTACTTC. It yields the protein CASSSGTGNEQYF.

The chain has TRBV2 and TRBJ1-4; D is unclear. Germline V gene sequence: CDR1 SNHLY, CDR2 FYNNEI. CDR3 length equals 12 residues. V lost 2 bases and J lost 10, with 8 bases in between. CDR3 residues: CASSERRGKLFF. CDR3 DNA sequence: TGTGCCAGCAGTGAACGGCGAGGAAAACTGTTTTTT.

This clone has a single count. The chain is built from TRBV5-1 and TRBJ1-5; possibly TRBD1 for D (6 bases). Per the germline V gene, CDR1 is SGHRS and CDR2 is YFSETQ. CDR3 size: 14 residues. Deletions cut 3 bases from V and 2 bases from J, with 9 bases between. Written as DNA, the CDR3 is TGCGCCAGCAGCTGGGGGGGCGGCAATCAGCCCCAGCATTTT. This codes for CASSWGGGNQPQHF.

The table lists this clone with a few counts. The V gene is TRBV3-1 (or the pseudogene TRBV3-2), the J gene TRBJ1-2, with D hard to call. The CDR3 loop spans 11 amino acids. Trimming cost V 3 bases and J 8 bases, with 7 bases left between them. The germline V gene has CDR1 LGHDT and CDR2 YNNKEL (reference sequence). The chain's CDR3 is CASSHERGYTF. For the CDR3, the DNA is TGTGCCAGCAGCCACGAACGGGGCTACACCTTC.

The sample holds one count of this clone. V and J are TRBV6-2 or TRBV6-3 and TRBJ2-1; 9 bases are shared with TRBD2. V dropped 3 bases and J dropped 0; count of bases not matched to a gene: 6. The germline CDR1 and CDR2 sequences are MNHEY and SVGEGT. This CDR3 spans 17 amino acids. CDR3 sequence reads: CASSYPGLASSYNEQFF. CDR3 bases: TGTGCCAGCAGTTATCCCGGACTAGCGAGCTCCTACAATGAGCAGTTCTTC.

The V gene is TRBV11-2, the J gene TRBJ2-7; 8 bases are a match to TRBD1. The length of the CDR3 is 14 residues. Germline V gives CDR1 SGHAT, CDR2 FQNNGV. The trim removed 4 bases at V and 3 bases at J, leaving 5 bases unmatched. DNA for the CDR3: TGTGCCAGCAGCTACGGGACAGGTGTCTACGAGCAGTACTTC. Its protein product is CASSYGTGVYEQYF.

This clone was detected once. The V call is TRBV5-1, the J call TRBJ2-3; perhaps TRBD1 as D (5 bases). Germline assignment: CDR1 SGHRS and CDR2 YFSETQ. The length of the CDR3 is 13 residues. V was cut by 4 bases and J by 4 bases, with 10 bases left in between. The CDR3 bases are TGCGCCAGCAGCGGGGCCAGGGCAGATACGCAGTATTTT. The encoded protein is CASSGARADTQYF.

The chain combines TRBV9 with TRBJ2-4; TRBD2 is a possible D gene (5 bases). Trimming shortened V by 3 bases and J by 7 bases, and 11 bases separated the two germline ends. The CDR3 is 13 amino acids. Germline loops: CDR1 SGDLS, CDR2 YYNGEE. The CDR3 coding sequence is TGTGCCAGCAGCGCCGAGGGTGGTAACATTCAGTACTTC. Encoded protein: CASSAEGGNIQYF.

V gene TRBV2 combines with J gene TRBJ2-5; possibly TRBD2 for D (6 bases). The CDR3 is 17 residues long. Germline V lookup: CDR1 SNHLY, CDR2 FYNNEI. The V gene lost 0 bases and the J gene lost 5 bases, with 19 bases spanning the gap. The CDR3 reads CASSEALRRGLRETQYF. The CDR3, as DNA: TGTGCCAGCAGTGAAGCGCTTCGGCGGGGCCTCCGGGAGACCCAGTACTTC.

The rearrangement joins TRBV30 to TRBJ2-7, with unresolved D. V was shortened by 4 bases and J by 3 bases, with 7 bases between the two germline ends. The CDR3 sequence is 11 residues long. Per the germline V gene, CDR1 is GTSNPN and CDR2 is SVGIG (reference sequence). CDR3 nucleotide sequence: TGTGCCTGGACGCAGGACTACGAGCAGTACTTC. Translating gives CAWTQDYEQYF.

V gene TRBV18 combines with J gene TRBJ1-2, with D perhaps TRBD1 (5 bases). Trimming cost V 0 bases and J 8 bases, with 10 bases left between them. The CDR3 spans 13 residues. The germline V gene encodes CDR1 KGHSH and CDR2 LQKENI. The DNA for the CDR3 is TGTGCCAGCTCACCACCCTCGGGGGTGGGCTACACCTTC. As protein: CASSPPSGVGYTF.

The CDR3 DNA sequence: TGTGCCAGTAGTATTCTCGGGGGGTCAGCCGGTCGGGGCTACACCTTC. It is translated as CASSILGGSAGRGYTF. This sequence joins TRBV19 and TRBJ1-2; weak D call: TRBD1 (5 bases). The CDR3 has 16 residues. Germline lookup yields CDR1 LNHDA and CDR2 SQIVND (reference sequence). The V gene lost 3 bases and the J gene lost 8 bases, with 22 bases spanning the gap.